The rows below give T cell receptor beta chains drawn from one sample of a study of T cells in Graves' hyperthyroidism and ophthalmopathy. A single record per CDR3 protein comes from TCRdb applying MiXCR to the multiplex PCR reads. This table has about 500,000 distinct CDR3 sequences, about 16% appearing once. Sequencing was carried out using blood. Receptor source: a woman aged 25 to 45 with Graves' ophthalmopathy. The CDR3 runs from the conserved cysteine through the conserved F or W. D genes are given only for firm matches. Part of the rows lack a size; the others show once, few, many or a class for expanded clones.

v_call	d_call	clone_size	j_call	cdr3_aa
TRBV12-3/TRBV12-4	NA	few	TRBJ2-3	CASSLSHHTDTQYF
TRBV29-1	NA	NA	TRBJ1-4	CSVRAGGRSATNEKLFF
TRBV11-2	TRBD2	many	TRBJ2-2	CASTYPRTSFSQYLTGELFF
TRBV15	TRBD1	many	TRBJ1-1	CATSRDRGRADTEAFF
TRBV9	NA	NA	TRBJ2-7	CASSAGLDGSSYEQYF
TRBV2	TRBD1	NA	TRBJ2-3	CASSDGQGPDTQYF
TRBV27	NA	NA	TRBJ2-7	CASSYEPPAEQYF
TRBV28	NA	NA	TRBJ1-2	CASRPVDTGPYGYTF
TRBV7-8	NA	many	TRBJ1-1	CASSLARRTNTEAFF
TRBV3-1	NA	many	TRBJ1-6	CASTPTGLGNSPLHF
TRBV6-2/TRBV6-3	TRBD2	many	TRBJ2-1	CASTSTGTSGSNEQFF
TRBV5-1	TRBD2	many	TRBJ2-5	CASSLAGGGETQYF
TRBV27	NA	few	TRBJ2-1	CASSSFLLENEQFF
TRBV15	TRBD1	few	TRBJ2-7	CATSRPEAGGYEQYF
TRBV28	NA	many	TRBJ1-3	CASRYFGGNTIYF
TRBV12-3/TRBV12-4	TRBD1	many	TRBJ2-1	CAGATGAVNEQFF
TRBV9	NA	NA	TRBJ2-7	CASSVGGFSYEQYF
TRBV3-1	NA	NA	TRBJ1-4	CASSQDGTRAKGANEKLFF
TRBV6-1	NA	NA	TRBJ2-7	CASSDRRSSYEQYF
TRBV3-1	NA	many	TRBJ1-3	CASSPRIRTSGNTIYF
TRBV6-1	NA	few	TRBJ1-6	CASSESGLGNSPLHF
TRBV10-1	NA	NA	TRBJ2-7	CASGEQETYEQYF
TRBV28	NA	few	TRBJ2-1	CASSQGVGYNEQFF
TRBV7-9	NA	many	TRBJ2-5	CASSLDTMKETQYF
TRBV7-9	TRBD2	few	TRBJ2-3	CASSVPGLGAQYF
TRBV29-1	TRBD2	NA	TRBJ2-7	CSVDLAGDEQYF
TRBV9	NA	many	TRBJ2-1	CASSVEASVMTNEQFF
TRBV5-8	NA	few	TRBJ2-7	CASSLAPSRYEQYF
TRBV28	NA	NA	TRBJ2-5	CASRENKVETQYF
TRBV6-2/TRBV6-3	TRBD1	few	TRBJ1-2	CASSHTFGQGSYGYTF
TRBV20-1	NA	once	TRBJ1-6	CSARVSGLPNNSPLHF
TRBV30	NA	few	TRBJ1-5	CAWSRSNQPQHF
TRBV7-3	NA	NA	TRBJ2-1	CASSFFLGNEQFF
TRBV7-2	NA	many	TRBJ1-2	CASSSHPQGGNGYTF
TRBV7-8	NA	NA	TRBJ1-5	CASSPNRFNQPQHF
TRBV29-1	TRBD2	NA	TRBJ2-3	CSVLLAGDYADTQYF
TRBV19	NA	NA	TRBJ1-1	CASSIGSGTEAFF
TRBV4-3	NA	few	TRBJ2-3	CASLRASDTQYF
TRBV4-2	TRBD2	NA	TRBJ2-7	CASSQDGIGASGGYEQYF
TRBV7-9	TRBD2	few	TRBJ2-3	CASSLIAGRSDTQYF
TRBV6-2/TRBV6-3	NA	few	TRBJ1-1	CASSQAPGAAFF
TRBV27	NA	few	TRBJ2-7	CASSPTRQDGYEQYF
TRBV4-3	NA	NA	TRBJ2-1	CASSQGRPTIYNEQFF
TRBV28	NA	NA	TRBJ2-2	CASSPTRAAGELFF
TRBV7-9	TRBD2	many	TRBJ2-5	CASSWSGERQETQYF